This T cell receptor beta chain was captured in a study of T cells in Graves' hyperthyroidism and ophthalmopathy (dated by TCRdb to between 2018 and 2020). At the level of the whole study: Peripheral blood was collected at initial diagnosis, before any treatment. The roughly 100 discovery patients were randomly divided into training and test sets at a 7:3 ratio. Following sampling, methimazole starting at 30 mg daily was given to hyperthyroidism patients, and high-dose intravenous methylprednisolone was given to ophthalmopathy patients. To identify distinguishing TCR V-J signatures, a discovery cohort of some 100 patients was used, comprising 43 with Graves' ophthalmopathy and 57 with stable Graves' hyperthyroidism. The paper describes TCR Vbeta CDR3 sequencing of roughly 130 peripheral blood samples, made up of about 40 ophthalmopathy patients, over 70 hyperthyroidism patients and roughly 17 progressor patients. In about 6 Graves' hyperthyroidism patients, the study also compared T-cell repertoires from thyroid tissue with T-cell repertoires from blood. Prospective prediction of ophthalmopathy was tested in an independent validation cohort of 18 to 20 hyperthyroidism patients and 15 to 17 patients who later progressed to ophthalmopathy.

TCR beta CDR3 regions were amplified from RNA transcripts. For the first round of RT-PCR on the TCR CDR3, the HTBI primer set was used together with the Qiagen OneStep RT-PCR kit. Libraries were constructed in a second round of multiplex PCR, after which size selection and purification were performed. Sequencing of the libraries was done on an Illumina HiSeq2000 using paired-end 100 bp reads. On the study's bioinformatics: SOAPnuke was used to process the raw data, with reads discarded if the reads contained adapters or uncalled bases, had a mean Phred below 15, or lacked an exact constant-primer or identifier match. High-quality paired reads were merged using COPE v1.2.5, and each unique nucleotide sequence was defined as a clonotype. MiTCR v1.1 was used to align clonotypes to the IMGT TRBV, TRBD and TRBJ reference segments. Analysis was restricted to V-J combinations with a frequency above 0.0001, which covered roughly 99% of repertoires. A TCS score was defined as the ratio of F50 (clonal expansion) to E x V (chaos), with BLOSUM62-based TCRdist applied between CDR3 peptides within each V-J. Welch's t-statistics and random forest reduced around 550 V-J features to 13, which were used in a naive Bayes classifier (R e1071). TCRdb trimmed public reads at Q25 via fastp, called clones via MiXCR and kept in-frame beta chains. Identical CDR3 proteins give one entry, which carries the most common genes and DNA. The V and J calls follow TCRdb's processing rather than the paper's. This sample comprises some 570,000 distinct CDR3 sequences, under 20% of them detected only once. Jointly, the top ten make up roughly a sixth of the sample.

For this clonotype: Its antigen is currently not known. No base quality information exists; no much larger clone differs at one position.

Ophthalmopathy patients had moderately to severely active disease, Clinical Activity Score of at least 3, NOSPECS grade of at least 4, and duration under 3 months. Any patient with an uncontrolled infection, another autoimmune disease, pregnancy or lactation was excluded. Diagnoses relied on clinical symptoms, serum thyroxine and TRAb, thyroid ultrasound and orbital computed tomography. PBMCs were separated from roughly 10 ml of fresh peripheral blood using Ficoll-Paque density gradient centrifugation. Trizol reagent was used to extract total RNA, and RNA quality was then checked on an Agilent 2100 Bioanalyzer. Per the germline V gene, KGHSH is the CDR1 and LQKENI is the CDR2. A distance of 12 bases separates the germline ends of V and J, which lose 3 bases and 3 bases respectively. The CDR3 runs 15 amino acids, cysteine and phenylalanine included. The entry retains the CDR3 DNA only, 45 bases that are in frame from base 1.

Study-level results and caveats: A 13 V-J signature model separated ophthalmopathy from stable hyperthyroidism, with approximately 86% sensitivity and 81.08% specificity in cross-validation and 80%/75% in testing. No statistical method was used to set the sample size in advance, and investigators knew the group allocation. During validation, the model predicted progression to ophthalmopathy a median of around six months ahead of onset, with around 65% sensitivity and about 72% specificity. Most expanded thyroid clonotypes (frequency above 0.001) were also detected in blood, suggesting blood repertoires may reflect thyroid immune responses.

The receptor was isolated from a woman between 18 and 30 years old with Graves' ophthalmopathy. This chain joins TRBV18 to TRBJ1-5, with TRBD1 as a weak D call on 5 bases. What was sequenced was blood. CDR3 sequence: CASSPVTVINQPQHF. The nucleotides read TGTGCCAGCTCACCGGTGACAGTGATCAATCAGCCCCAGCATTTT.